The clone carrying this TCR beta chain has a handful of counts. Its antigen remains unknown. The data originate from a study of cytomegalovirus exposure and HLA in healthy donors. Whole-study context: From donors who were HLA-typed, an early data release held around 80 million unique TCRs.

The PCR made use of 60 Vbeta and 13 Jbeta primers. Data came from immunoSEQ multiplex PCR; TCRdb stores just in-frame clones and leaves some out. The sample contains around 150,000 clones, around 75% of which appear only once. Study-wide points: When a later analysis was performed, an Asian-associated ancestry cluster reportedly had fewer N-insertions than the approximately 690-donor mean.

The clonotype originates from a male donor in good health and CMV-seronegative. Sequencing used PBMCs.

Here the CDR3 reads CASSLLNRDNEKLFF. The CDR3 DNA sequence: TGTGCCAGCAGCTTACTGAACAGAGATAATGAAAAACTGTTTTTT. The genes are TRBV7-9 and TRBJ1-4; unclear D gene. Trimming took 2 bases from V and 4 from J, leaving 11 bases between them. Germline CDR1 and CDR2: SEHNR and FQNEAQ (reference sequence). CDR3 length: 15 amino acids.